The source of this T cell receptor (beta chain) is a study of CD8 T cells in Susac syndrome. Deletions cut 4 bases from V and 1 base from J, with 12 bases between. Germline lookup yields CDR1 SEHNR and CDR2 FQNEAQ (reference sequence). The CDR3 runs to 15 residues. CD8+ and CD4+ blood T cells underwent TCR beta sequencing. The multiple sclerosis control group was made up of treatment-naive patients with stable or active relapsing-remitting disease. With random hexamers, 0.5 to 1 ug RNA was reverse transcribed. A multiplex approach, immunoSEQ multiplex PCR, amplified TCR beta CDR3 across 54 Vbeta and 13 Jbeta. TCRdb used MiXCR to reprocess the immunoSEQ multiplex PCR reads, holding one entry per CDR3 protein. Altogether about 150,000 distinct CDR3 sequences are present, approximately 94% being singletons, with the ten largest covering just over 0.2%.

This TCR was sampled from a human donor with multiple sclerosis. The V and J genes are TRBV7-9 and TRBJ2-3; maybe TRBD2 (5 bases). Sequenced sample: CD8+ T cells from PBMCs. This CDR3 is CASSSDFPGTDTQYF. The CDR3 bases are TGTGCCAGCAGCTCGGACTTTCCAGGCACAGATACGCAGTATTTT.